Listed here are 30 T cell receptor beta chains from one sample, sequenced in a study of control samples from healthy donors and cancer patients. Clones were read by immunoSEQ multiplex PCR, and TCRdb kept only the in-frame ones, dropping some. The sample carries fewer than 90,000 clones, over 75% recorded once. The sequencing input was blood. These receptors were collected from a man between 50 and 59 years old in good health.

This chain uses TRBV20-1 with TRBJ1-2; 9 nucleotides agree with TRBD1. The CDR3 has 11 residues. Germline CDR1 is DFQATT and CDR2 is SNEGSKA (reference sequence). V was clipped by 6 bases and J by 5 bases; unmatched bases: 1. The CDR3 is CSAGQGYGYTF. The CDR3 coding sequence is TGCAGTGCCGGACAGGGGTATGGCTACACCTTC.

The chain has TRBV2 and TRBJ2-7, with D unresolved. From germline, CDR1 is SNHLY and CDR2 FYNNEI. The CDR3 is made up of 13 amino acids. The V gene lost 3 bases and the J gene lost 6 bases, with 12 bases spanning the gap. The CDR3 is CASSDRPLGEQYF. The CDR3 nucleotides read TGTGCCAGCAGTGATCGTCCTCTCGGCGAGCAGTACTTC.

V is TRBV18 and J is TRBJ1-5; no clear D gene. Germline V lookup: CDR1 KGHSH, CDR2 LQKENI. The length of the CDR3 is 15 residues. V was shortened by 2 bases and J by 0 bases, with 8 bases between the two germline ends. The CDR3 spells CASSPGYDSNQPQHF. The DNA for the CDR3 is TGTGCCAGCTCACCAGGCTATGATAGCAATCAGCCCCAGCATTTT.

V and J are TRBV7-9 and TRBJ1-2; a possible D gene is TRBD1 (6 bases). The V end was cut by 9 bases, the J end by 2 bases, with 13 bases between. The CDR3 is made up of 13 amino acids. Looked up from germline, CDR1 is SEHNR and CDR2 is FQNEAQ (reference sequence). CDR3 amino acids: CASHTGANYGYTF. CDR3 nucleotides: TGTGCCAGTCACACGGGGGCGAACTATGGCTACACCTTC. Full variable domain (missing parts from reference TRBV7-9 and TRBJ1-2): DTGVSQNPRHKITKRGQNVTFRCDPISEHNRLYWYRQTLGQGPEFLTYFQNEAQLEKSRLLSDRFSAERPKGSFSTLEIQRTEQGDSAMYLCASHTGANYGYTFGSGTRLTVV.

The V gene is TRBV5-6, the J gene TRBJ2-3; D remains unclear. Trimming removed 1 base at V and 2 bases at J, with 8 bases between. Germline CDR1 and CDR2: SGHDT and YYEEEE. The CDR3 length is 14 residues. The CDR3 reads CASSLRSVTDTQYF. The CDR3 bases are TGTGCCAGCAGCTTGAGATCAGTCACAGATACGCAGTATTTT.

V and J are TRBV7-6 and TRBJ1-3; D is unclear. Looked up from germline, CDR1 is SGHVS and CDR2 is FNYEAQ. The CDR3 sequence is 16 residues long. The ends were cut back, 2 bases at V and 0 bases at J, with 11 bases in the middle. In DNA, the CDR3 is TGTGCCAGCAGCTTAAGGAAGGATACCTCTGGAAACACCATATATTTT. It encodes CASSLRKDTSGNTIYF.

The chain uses TRBV18 and TRBJ1-4; D may be TRBD1 (6 bases). In germline, CDR1 is KGHSH, CDR2 LQKENI. CDR3 length: 14 residues. Trimming stripped 10 bases from V and 5 bases from J, with 17 bases between. The CDR3 DNA follows: TGTGCCACTTCAGGGGCAGGGGTGAATGAAAAACTGTTTTTT. As protein: CATSGAGVNEKLFF.

The J gene is TRBJ2-2, the V gene TRBV4-1, with 10 positions matching TRBD1. J was trimmed by 4 bases and V by 2 bases; bases with no gene match: 7. This CDR3 has 17 amino acids. Germline loops: CDR1 MGHRA, CDR2 YSYEKL. This CDR3 is CASSQPPGTGVTGELFF. The CDR3 DNA follows: TGCGCCAGCAGCCAACCCCCCGGGACAGGGGTCACCGGGGAGCTGTTTTTT.

The chain combines TRBV27 with TRBJ1-6; 8 bases are shared with TRBD1. The germline V gene has CDR1 MNHEY and CDR2 SMNVEV (reference sequence). The V segment lost 3 bases and the J segment 9 bases; nucleotides outside the gene matches: 4. The CDR3 extends over 14 amino acids. Written as DNA, the CDR3 is TGTGCCAGCAGTTTCAGGGGGCTCAGTTCACCCCTCCACTTT. Translating gives CASSFRGLSSPLHF.

The CDR3: CASSAGTGDEQYV. The CDR3 region has the DNA TGTGCCAGCTCCGCCGGGACAGGGGACGAGCAGTACGTC. V gene TRBV18 combines with J gene TRBJ2-7; 10 bases match TRBD1. The CDR3 spans 13 residues. The V gene end was trimmed by 6 bases and the J gene end by 5 bases; junction bases not matched to a gene: 4. The germline V gene encodes CDR1 KGHSH and CDR2 LQKENI.

V and J are TRBV5-1 and TRBJ2-7, with a weak D call TRBD2 (6 bases). V was shortened by 0 bases and J by 2 bases, with 15 bases between the two germline ends. From germline, CDR1 is SGHRS and CDR2 YFSETQ. This CDR3 has 16 residues. CDR3 DNA sequence: TGCGCCAGCAGCTTGGATTTTAGCGGCCCTCCCTACGAGCAGTACTTC. It is translated as CASSLDFSGPPYEQYF. The full variable domain, completed using reference TRBV5-1 and TRBJ2-7, is KAGVTQTPRYLIKTRGQQVTLSCSPISGHRSVSWYQQTPGQGLQFLFEYFSETQRNKGNFPGRFSGRQFSNSRSEMNVSTLELGDSALYLCASSLDFSGPPYEQYFGPGTRLTVT.

The gene calls are TRBV13 and TRBJ2-5; D is perhaps TRBD1 (5 bases). The CDR3 runs 14 residues. Deletions cut 5 bases from V and 4 bases from J, with 14 bases between. Germline V lookup: CDR1 PRHDT, CDR2 FYEKMQ (reference sequence). The CDR3 spells CASSPLTVRETQYF. As DNA, the CDR3 is TGTGCCAGCAGCCCACTGACAGTCAGAGAGACCCAGTACTTC.

This sequence joins TRBV14 and TRBJ1-5; D not certain. V dropped 4 bases and J dropped 4 bases, with 5 bases sitting between them. From germline, CDR1 is SGHDN and CDR2 FVKESK. The CDR3 runs to 12 residues. Written as DNA, the CDR3 is TGTGCCAGCAGCCTCTTTAATCAGCCCCAGCATTTT. Translated, it gives CASSLFNQPQHF.

V is TRBV4-1 and J is TRBJ1-5; weak D call: TRBD1 (5 bases). CDR1 and CDR2 from the germline V gene are MGHRA and YSYEKL. The CDR3 is made up of 17 amino acids. Deletions cut 1 base from V and 2 bases from J, with 15 bases between. In DNA, the CDR3 is TGCGCCAGCAGCCAAGGTCCCCTATGGGGCGGCAATCAGCCCCAGCATTTT. This sequence encodes CASSQGPLWGGNQPQHF.

The rearrangement links TRBV7-2 to TRBJ2-5; the match to TRBD2 covers 14 bases. Germline CDR1 is SGHTA and CDR2 is FQGNSA. The CDR3 consists of 16 residues. V trimming: 5 bases; J trimming: 5 bases; junction bases outside the gene matches: 7. The CDR3 loop is CASSAGTSGSGETQYF. Here the CDR3 DNA reads TGTGCCAGCAGCGCCGGGACTAGCGGGAGCGGTGAGACCCAGTACTTC.

This clone has a single count. V and J are TRBV25-1 and TRBJ1-2; D perhaps matches TRBD1 (6 bases). With 6 bases removed from V and 10 bases from J, the gap between germline ends came to 18 bases. There are 13 residues in the CDR3. Germline lookup yields CDR1 MGHDK and CDR2 SYGVNS. Written as DNA, the CDR3 is TGTGCCAGCAGAGGGGCACAGGGAGAGGACTACACCTTC. Translating it yields CASRGAQGEDYTF.

The gene calls are TRBV18 and TRBJ2-2, with TRBD1 identical over 7 bases. The CDR3 consists of 16 residues. Losses at the gene ends were 2 bases for V and 2 bases for J; bases not matched to a gene: 5. CDR1 KGHSH and CDR2 LQKENI come from the germline V gene. As DNA, the CDR3 is TGTGCCAGCTCACCATACAGGGGCATTAACACCGGGGAGCTGTTTTTT. Its translation: CASSPYRGINTGELFF. Looking up the rest from reference TRBV18 and TRBJ2-2 gives the full variable domain: NAGVMQNPRHLVRRRGQEARLRCSPMKGHSHVYWYRQLPEEGLKFMVYLQKENIIDESGMPKERFSAEFPKEGPSILRIQQVVRGDSAAYFCASSPYRGINTGELFFGEGSRLTVL.

The gene calls are TRBV11-3 and TRBJ1-2; possible D gene TRBD1, 6 bases. CDR1 is SGHNT, CDR2 YENEEA, per germline. Trimming pared 2 bases from V and 9 bases from J, leaving 13 bases between. This CDR3 comprises 13 residues. CDR3 DNA sequence: TGTGCCAGCAGCTTATACGGGGGGGCGAGCTACACCTTC. This translates into CASSLYGGASYTF.

The V and J genes are TRBV4-3 and TRBJ2-3, with 12 bases aligning to TRBD2. V lost 0 bases and J lost 6; bases outside the gene matches: 7. Per germline, CDR1 LGHNA and CDR2 YSLEER. The CDR3 is 17 residues long. For the CDR3, the DNA is TGCGCCAGCAGCCAAGAAGGATTCCTAGCGGGAGGGGATACGCAGTATTTT. Protein sequence: CASSQEGFLAGGDTQYF.

V and J are TRBV3-1 (or the pseudogene TRBV3-2) and TRBJ2-3; TRBD2 agrees at 8 bases. The junction had 3 bases not matched to a gene; V was cut back by 3 bases and J by 1 base. The CDR3 extends over 15 amino acids. In germline, CDR1 is LGHDT, CDR2 YNNKEL (reference sequence). The CDR3 sequence is CASSQMTSGTDTQYF. The CDR3 coding sequence is TGTGCCAGCAGCCAGATGACTAGCGGCACAGATACGCAGTATTTT.

This clone appeared a single time. This sequence joins TRBV14 and TRBJ2-1, with D possibly being TRBD2 (6 bases). Trimming pared 4 bases from V and 2 bases from J, leaving 12 bases between. Germline loops: CDR1 SGHDN, CDR2 FVKESK. There are 15 residues in the CDR3. The CDR3 reads CASSRLDGAYNEQFF. CDR3 sequence (DNA): TGTGCCAGCAGCCGACTAGACGGGGCCTACAATGAGCAGTTCTTC. Based on the CDR3 plus reference TRBV14 and TRBJ2-1, the full variable domain is EAGVTQFPSHSVIEKGQTVTLRCDPISGHDNLYWYRRVMGKEIKFLLHFVKESKQDESGMPNNRFLAERTGGTYSTLKVQPAELEDSGVYFCASSRLDGAYNEQFFGPGTRLTVL.

The chain has TRBV5-5 and TRBJ1-1; D might be TRBD1 (5 bases). V was clipped by 4 bases and J by 0 bases, with 19 bases between them. The CDR3 sequence is 17 residues long. CDR1 and CDR2 from the germline V gene are SGHKS and YYEKEE (reference sequence). The CDR3 DNA follows: TGTGCCAGCAGCCCCTACTTAGGGGAAGGAGTGAACACTGAAGCTTTCTTT. The encoded protein is CASSPYLGEGVNTEAFF. Based on the CDR3 plus reference TRBV5-5 and TRBJ1-1, the full variable domain is DAGVTQSPTHLIKTRGQQVTLRCSPISGHKSVSWYQQVLGQGPQFIFQYYEKEERGRGNFPDRFSARQFPNYSSELNVNALLLGDSALYLCASSPYLGEGVNTEAFFGQGTRLTVV.

The V gene is TRBV2, the J gene TRBJ1-2, with TRBD1 matching 9 bases. The V segment lost 5 bases and the J segment 8 bases; nucleotides outside the gene matches: 12. This CDR3 contains 15 residues. Germline values: CDR1 SNHLY, CDR2 FYNNEI. CDR3 protein: CASSSIRQGVYGYTF. The CDR3 nucleotides are TGTGCCAGCAGTTCTATCCGACAGGGGGTTTACGGCTACACCTTC.

The chain carries TRBV5-8 and TRBJ1-1; D is perhaps TRBD1 (6 bases). The CDR3 extends over 12 amino acids. V lost 3 bases and J 11 bases, leaving 14 bases between the germline ends. Germline-derived CDR1 and CDR2 are SGHTS and YDEGEE. This CDR3 is CASSWTDSRAFF. The CDR3 region has the DNA TGTGCCAGCAGCTGGACAGACTCGCGGGCTTTCTTT.

V gene TRBV19 combines with J gene TRBJ2-1, with 8 bases matching TRBD2. Germline CDR1 LNHDA, CDR2 SQIVND (reference sequence). CDR3 length: 15 residues. The J segment lost 12 bases and the V segment lost 7 bases, leaving 17 bases of the junction unmatched. The CDR3 sequence: CASTTYVSSGSPQFF. The CDR3 bases are TGTGCCAGTACCACTTACGTTTCTAGCGGGTCACCGCAGTTCTTC. Looking up the rest from reference TRBV19 and TRBJ2-1 gives the full variable domain: DGGITQSPKYLFRKEGQNVTLSCEQNLNHDAMYWYRQDPGQGLRLIYYSQIVNDFQKGDIAEGYSVSREKKESFPLTVTSAQKNPTAFYLCASTTYVSSGSPQFFGPGTRLTVL.

The chain employs TRBV29-1 and TRBJ1-5, with 7 bases identical to TRBD1. The CDR3 runs to 15 residues. Per germline, CDR1 SQVTM and CDR2 ANQGSEA. The V gene end was trimmed by 4 bases and the J gene end by 0 bases; junction bases not matched to a gene: 6. The CDR3, as DNA: TGCAGCGTTGCCCTGACAGGGAGTAGCAATCAGCCCCAGCATTTT. Amino acid sequence: CSVALTGSSNQPQHF.

V gene TRBV19 combines with J gene TRBJ2-7; D gene unclear. The germline V gene has CDR1 LNHDA and CDR2 SQIVND (reference sequence). Trimming removed 5 bases from V and 3 bases from J, with 20 bases in between. The CDR3 covers 16 residues. The CDR3 spells CASSPWQVGNFYEQYF. CDR3 in DNA: TGTGCCAGTAGTCCTTGGCAGGTAGGGAACTTCTACGAGCAGTACTTC.

The chain combines TRBV4-1 with TRBJ2-7, with unresolved D. The CDR3 is made up of 15 amino acids. CDR1 is MGHRA, CDR2 YSYEKL, per germline. Trimming cost V 0 bases and J 3 bases, with 12 bases left between them. The CDR3 sequence: CASSQEGPTRYEQYF. Here the CDR3 DNA reads TGCGCCAGCAGCCAAGAAGGGCCTACCCGCTACGAGCAGTACTTC.

V usage is TRBV15 and J usage is TRBJ1-1; TRBD1 is a possible D gene (6 bases). The CDR3 extends over 15 amino acids. Germline-derived CDR1 and CDR2 are LNHNV and YYDKDF (reference sequence). Deletions cut 3 bases from V and 2 bases from J, with 13 bases between. The CDR3, as DNA: TGTGCCACCAGCAGTGATTCGGACAGAAACACTGAAGCTTTCTTT. This codes for CATSSDSDRNTEAFF.

This clone was recorded only once. The rearrangement joins TRBV28 to TRBJ1-2; D possibly corresponds to TRBD1 (6 bases). The V end was cut by 2 bases, the J end by 6 bases, with 16 bases between. The CDR3 loop spans 15 amino acids. Germline V gene data show CDR1 as MDHEN and CDR2 as SYDVKM. The CDR3 loop is CASSLPGASSDGYTF. The CDR3 coding sequence is TGTGCCAGCAGTTTACCAGGGGCCTCCAGCGATGGCTACACCTTC.